A selection of T cell receptor beta chains follows, all from one sample in a study of PD-1 blockade in mismatch repair-deficient tumors. The data were produced by immunoSEQ multiplex PCR, yet TCRdb's version contains in-frame clones alone and is incomplete. The sample lists 120,000 or so clones, 85% to 90% occurring once. The input for sequencing was peripheral blood, taken approximately 72 weeks after starting pembrolizumab. Every receptor here comes from an adult with mismatch repair-deficient cancer. The CDR3 runs from the conserved cysteine through the conserved F or W. Fields, in order: V gene, J gene, D gene, CDR3 length, clone size, CDR3 DNA, CDR3 protein. The D gene is left open where the match is weak. Clone sizes are given selectively: once, few, many, or a class where the clone is expanded.

TRBV13	TRBJ1-2	NA	15	NA	TGTGCCAGCAGCTCCAGGAAAGAGGGTGACTATGGCTACACCTTC	CASSSRKEGDYGYTF
TRBV7-6	TRBJ1-5	NA	15	NA	TGTGCCAGCAGCTTGATCTCTCGGGGTAATCAGCCCCAGCATTTT	CASSLISRGNQPQHF
TRBV6-1	TRBJ2-7	NA	14	NA	TGTGCCAGCAGCCCGGGGATCCGACCCTACGAGCAGTACTTC	CASSPGIRPYEQYF
TRBV5-1	TRBJ2-1	NA	13	NA	TGCGCCAGCAGCTTGGGTCGGGGGTTCGAGCAGTTCTTC	CASSLGRGFEQFF
TRBV9	TRBJ2-7	TRBD2	15	NA	TGTGCCAGCAGCTTGGGGACTAGCGGGACCTACGAGCAGTACTTC	CASSLGTSGTYEQYF
TRBV2	TRBJ2-7	TRBD1	15	NA	TGTGCCAGCAGCCCCCGGGACAGGGATTGGTCCGAGCAGTACTTC	CASSPRDRDWSEQYF
TRBV4-1	TRBJ2-1	TRBD2	18	few	TGCGCCAGCAGCCTCCACTACATCGGACTAGCGGGTAGCAATGAGCAGTTCTTC	CASSLHYIGLAGSNEQFF
TRBV2	TRBJ1-2	NA	12	NA	TGTGCCAGCATGGCCAGTGACTATGGCTACACCTTC	CASMASDYGYTF
TRBV9	TRBJ2-3	TRBD1	16	NA	TGTGCCAGCAGCCCCGGGATCAGGGGGCTTAGAGATACGCAGTATTTT	CASSPGIRGLRDTQYF
TRBV19	TRBJ2-1	NA	15	NA	TGTGCCAGTAGTATAAGCAGGAGCGCCTACAATGAGCAGTTCTTC	CASSISRSAYNEQFF